This TCR beta chain was captured in a study of blood T cell repertoires in COVID-19. Turning to the study itself: Samples came from the United States, Italy and Spain, spanning acute and convalescent COVID-19. T cells, B-cell-depleted T cells, or PBMCs provided the cDNA or gDNA that served as material.

Germline V gene sequence: CDR1 MNHEY, CDR2 SVGAGI. The CDR3 is 16 amino acids. V shed 2 bases and J shed 0 bases, with 10 bases lying between them. In the source study's methods: Scientists estimated how many nucleated cells there were by amplifying reference gene primers. Clones were sequenced by immunoSEQ multiplex PCR, and TCRdb holds only the in-frame ones, with some missing. V, J and clone size reflect that table, while D and trimming were determined from the DNA. Of 40,000 to 50,000 clones listed, roughly 89% are singletons. The sample taken for sequencing was peripheral blood. V usage is TRBV6-5 and J usage is TRBJ1-4, with TRBD1 as a possible D gene (6 bases). This clonotype was sampled from a human donor in a cohort sampled during active COVID-19. The DNA of the CDR3 is TGTGCCAGCAGTTACCGAGGGGGAGCAACTAATGAAAAACTGTTTTTT. Amino acids: CASSYRGGATNEKLFF.